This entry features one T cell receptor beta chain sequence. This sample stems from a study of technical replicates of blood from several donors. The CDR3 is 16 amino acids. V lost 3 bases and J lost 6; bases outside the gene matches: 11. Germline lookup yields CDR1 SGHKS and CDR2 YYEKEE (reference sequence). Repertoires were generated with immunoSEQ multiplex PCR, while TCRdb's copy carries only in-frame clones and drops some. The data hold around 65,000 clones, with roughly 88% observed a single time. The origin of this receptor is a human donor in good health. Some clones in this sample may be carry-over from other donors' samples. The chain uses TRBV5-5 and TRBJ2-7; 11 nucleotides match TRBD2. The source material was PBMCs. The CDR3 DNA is TGTGCCAGCAGCTCGGTCTTGGCCGGGACTAGCGGCGAGCAGTACTTC. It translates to CASSSVLAGTSGEQYF.